Given below is one T cell receptor beta chain in context. V lost 5 bases and J 10 bases, leaving 19 bases between the germline ends. The germline gives CDR1 SGHRS, CDR2 YFSETQ. The CDR3 runs to 15 residues. These data come from a study of blood T cell repertoires in COVID-19. Study as a whole: Both acute and convalescent COVID-19 samples were obtained from the United States, Italy and Spain. T cells, B-cell-depleted T cells, or PBMCs supplied cDNA or gDNA.

As processed by the authors: Estimated nucleated cell counts came from reference gene primer amplification. Measured with immunoSEQ multiplex PCR; TCRdb has only the in-frame clones, and not every one. From that table come the V and J calls and clone size; the DNA was used to work out D and trimming. The repertoire holds roughly 110,000 clones, 70% to 90% seen once, with almost 8.5% in the top ten. Source material: peripheral blood. V gene TRBV5-1 combines with J gene TRBJ1-6, with D possibly matching TRBD1 (6 bases). This TCR came from a woman aged 70-85 years who had recovered from COVID-19. CDR3 sequence reads: CASRPSEAGASPLHF. The CDR3 DNA reads as TGCGCCAGCAGGCCGTCGGAGGCAGGGGCCTCACCCCTCCACTTT.